This T cell receptor beta chain is from a study of T cell repertoires in cytomegalovirus infection. Study-wide background: Signatures in public TCR beta sequences pointed to both CMV infection and matching HLA type. Findings and caveats of the study: In two of eight donors, the top clonotype was HLA-C-restricted CMV-specific. Carriers of CMV plus the relevant HLA were identified by cumulative public TCR beta family frequency.

Concerning this clonotype itself: The antigen is undetermined.

Each CDR3 protein gets one entry after TCRdb re-called the reads with MiXCR. The table has about 150,000 distinct CDR3 sequences, about 20% seen once. The V end was cut by 0 bases, the J end by 4 bases, with 15 bases between. CDR1 is LGHNA and CDR2 is YNFKEQ in the germline V gene. The CDR3 sequence is 16 residues long. Specimen: PBMCs. J is TRBJ1-2 and V is TRBV4-2; D might be TRBD1 (6 bases). This clonotype was obtained from a human donor in good health (CMV status not recorded). Some clones in this sample may be carry-over from other donors' samples. The CDR3 nucleotides are TGTGCCAGCAGCCAAGAGGACGGCGACAGGATCTATGGCTACACCTTC. Residues: CASSQEDGDRIYGYTF.